The 25 T cell receptor beta chains presented below share a single source sample, sequenced in a study of control samples from healthy donors and cancer patients. TCRdb's table, derived via immunoSEQ multiplex PCR, lists solely in-frame clones and lacks some. The table lists 130,000 or so clones, approximately 90% of them singletons. Sequencing was done on a sample of blood. All receptors derive from a man aged 50 or older in good health.

The V call is TRBV5-1, the J call TRBJ2-5; 9 bases are shared with TRBD1. Germline assignment: CDR1 SGHRS and CDR2 YFSETQ. The V gene end was trimmed by 0 bases and the J gene end by 0 bases; junction bases not matched to a gene: 3. The CDR3 has 16 residues. CDR3 sequence: CASSLGGTGHQETQYF. In nucleotides, the CDR3 is TGCGCCAGCAGCTTGGGGGGGACAGGGCACCAAGAGACCCAGTACTTC. The entire variable domain, with the rest obtained from reference TRBV5-1 and TRBJ2-5, is as follows: KAGVTQTPRYLIKTRGQQVTLSCSPISGHRSVSWYQQTPGQGLQFLFEYFSETQRNKGNFPGRFSGRQFSNSRSEMNVSTLELGDSALYLCASSLGGTGHQETQYFGPGTRLLVL.

V gene TRBV6-5 combines with J gene TRBJ2-7; the match to TRBD1 covers 8 bases. CDR3 length: 16 residues. V lost 0 bases and J lost 4; bases outside the gene matches: 8. The V gene's germline CDR1 is MNHEY and CDR2 SVGAGI. The CDR3 nucleotides read TGTGCCAGCAGTTACTCGCTCCGGACAGGGTGGTACGAGCAGTACTTC. Its translation: CASSYSLRTGWYEQYF.

The chain employs TRBV6-6 and TRBJ1-5; D possibly corresponds to TRBD1 (5 bases). CDR3 length: 12 residues. The V end lost 4 bases, the J end lost 7 bases, and 8 bases lay between the germline ends. CDR1 and CDR2 (germline): MNHNY, SVGAGI (reference sequence). The CDR3 sequence: CASSSSGQPQHF. CDR3 in DNA: TGTGCCAGCAGTTCCTCAGGGCAGCCCCAGCATTTT.

V gene TRBV7-9 combines with J gene TRBJ1-1; the match to TRBD1 covers 10 bases. The germline V gene has CDR1 SEHNR and CDR2 FQNEAQ (reference sequence). V dropped 7 bases and J dropped 7; count of bases not matched to a gene: 6. The length of the CDR3 is 13 residues. The CDR3 nucleotides read TGTGCCAGCATGGCGGGACAGGGGATTGAAGCTTTCTTT. This translates into CASMAGQGIEAFF.

This clone was recorded once. J is TRBJ2-7 and V is TRBV19; perhaps TRBD2 as D (6 bases). The ends were cut back, 7 bases at V and 3 bases at J, with 13 bases in the middle. Germline CDR1 and CDR2: LNHDA and SQIVND (reference sequence). The CDR3 extends over 13 amino acids. CDR3 sequence reads: CASKRDGGYEQYF. For the CDR3, the DNA is TGTGCCAGTAAAAGGGACGGGGGCTACGAGCAGTACTTC.

The gene calls are TRBV2 and TRBJ1-6, with TRBD1 identical over 8 bases. Germline V gene sequence: CDR1 SNHLY, CDR2 FYNNEI. V lost 9 bases and J lost 7; bases outside the gene matches: 5. This CDR3 has 13 residues. The CDR3 region is CASLRQGNSPLHF. In nucleotides, the CDR3 is TGTGCCAGTCTGAGACAGGGGAATTCACCCCTCCACTTT.

This clone showed up just once. V gene TRBV19 combines with J gene TRBJ2-1, with D possibly matching TRBD1 (6 bases). V lost 5 bases to trimming and J lost 7 bases, with 18 bases between them. This CDR3 has 15 residues. Germline CDR1 reads LNHDA; CDR2 reads SQIVND (reference sequence). CDR3 sequence reads: CASSVTGTRGNEQFF. The CDR3 DNA follows: TGTGCCAGTAGTGTAACCGGGACAAGGGGAAATGAGCAGTTCTTC.

This chain's CDR3 is CASGNLAGVTDTQYF. CDR3 coding DNA: TGTGCCAGCGGAAATTTAGCGGGGGTGACAGATACGCAGTATTTT. This chain uses TRBV7-3 with TRBJ2-3; 9 bases are a match to TRBD2. Looked up from germline, CDR1 is SGHTA and CDR2 is FQGTGA. This CDR3 has 15 residues. Germline trimming cut 8 bases from V and 3 bases from J; bases unmatched to any gene: 9.

The chain joins TRBV3-1 (or the pseudogene TRBV3-2) to TRBJ2-3; tentatively, D is TRBD2 (6 bases). Germline V gene data show CDR1 as LGHDT and CDR2 as YNNKEL (reference sequence). The V and J ends lost 4 bases and 2 bases respectively, with 22 bases between them. This CDR3 region has 18 residues. CDR3 nucleotide sequence: TGTGCCAGCAGCCGCCGAAAACCGGGACTTGAAATCACAGATACGCAGTATTTT. Translated, it gives CASSRRKPGLEITDTQYF.

This rearrangement joins TRBV5-1 to TRBJ1-2; 11 bases align to TRBD1. The CDR3 length is 14 residues. V was pared by 0 bases and J by 6 bases, with 1 base of the junction left unmatched. Germline-derived CDR1 and CDR2 are SGHRS and YFSETQ. CDR3 in amino acids: CASSLEGQGDGYTF. Written as DNA, the CDR3 is TGCGCCAGCAGCTTGGAGGGACAGGGGGATGGCTACACCTTC.

Of note for this clone: The same CDR3 is also encoded by other DNA sequences in this sample. The chain employs TRBV5-1 and TRBJ1-4, with 11 bases identical to TRBD1. The ends lost 4 bases at V and 7 bases at J; junction bases unmatched: 3. There are 14 residues in the CDR3. Looked up from germline, CDR1 is SGHRS and CDR2 is YFSETQ. CDR3 DNA sequence: TGCGCCAGCAGCGCCGGGACAGGGGGTGAAAAACTGTTTTTT. The encoded protein is CASSAGTGGEKLFF.

This clone showed up just a few times. The gene calls are TRBV3-1 (or the pseudogene TRBV3-2) and TRBJ1-1; D is undetermined. The CDR3 is 13 residues long. The germline V and J ends were trimmed by 1 base and 8 bases, with 11 bases remaining between them. CDR1 LGHDT and CDR2 YNNKEL come from the germline V gene (reference sequence). The CDR3 bases are TGTGCCAGCAGCCAAGTAGGGTCAGTGGAAGCTTTCTTT. Protein sequence: CASSQVGSVEAFF.

V and J are TRBV30 and TRBJ1-5; no definite D call. Germline CDR1 GTSNPN, CDR2 SVGIG (reference sequence). This CDR3 is built from 12 residues. DNA of the CDR3: TGTGGGGCGATGTGGGCCGGGCAGCCCCAGCATTTT. Encoded protein: CGAMWAGQPQHF.

The chain carries TRBV28 and TRBJ1-4; TRBD1 aligns across 8 bases. This CDR3 has 15 residues. Looked up from germline, CDR1 is MDHEN and CDR2 is SYDVKM. The ends lost 6 bases at V and 4 bases at J; junction bases unmatched: 7. The CDR3 nucleotides read TGTGCCAGCAGACTCCAGGGGGCTGGTAATGAAAAACTGTTTTTT. It is translated as CASRLQGAGNEKLFF.

The rearrangement uses TRBV4-1 and TRBJ2-7; D gene ambiguous. Between the trimmed V and J ends, which lost 3 bases and 1 base, there was a span of 19 bases. Germline V gene data show CDR1 as MGHRA and CDR2 as YSYEKL. CDR3 length: 17 amino acids. CDR3 in DNA: TGCGCCAGCAGCCACCCCGGACGGGCTGCGAGGTCCTACGAGCAGTACTTC. Its protein is CASSHPGRAARSYEQYF.

J is TRBJ2-1 and V is TRBV20-1; perhaps TRBD2 as D (5 bases). This CDR3 contains 10 residues. CDR1 DFQATT and CDR2 SNEGSKA come from the germline V gene (reference sequence). The CDR3 bases are TGCAGCGCGTACGGGATTCAGCAGTTCTTC. Translated: CSAYGIQQFF.

The chain joins TRBV7-8 to TRBJ1-5; no clear D gene. CDR1 and CDR2 (germline): SGHVS, FQNEAQ. The CDR3 contains 16 residues. Trimming cost V 1 base and J 5 bases, with 15 bases left between them. This CDR3 is CASSLVGVRSDQPQHF. The CDR3, as DNA: TGTGCCAGCAGCTTAGTCGGGGTGAGAAGCGATCAGCCCCAGCATTTT.

The rearrangement uses TRBV3-1 (or the pseudogene TRBV3-2) and TRBJ2-5; 8 bases map to TRBD2. Germline V CDR1 and CDR2: LGHDT, YNNKEL (reference sequence). The length of the CDR3 is 16 residues. The junction had 8 bases not matched to a gene; V was cut back by 3 bases and J by 2 bases. The CDR3 nucleotides are TGTGCCAGCAGCCAGATACAGCGGGGGAGTCAAGAGACCCAGTACTTC. The encoded protein is CASSQIQRGSQETQYF.

V usage is TRBV5-1 and J usage is TRBJ1-1; D possibly corresponds to TRBD1 (6 bases). The V gene's germline CDR1 is SGHRS and CDR2 YFSETQ. This CDR3 contains 19 residues. The V end was cut by 2 bases, the J end by 0 bases, with 23 bases between. The CDR3 DNA sequence: TGCGCCAGCAGCTTTGTGTCTTTCGTGGGGGCTGGGATGAACACTGAAGCTTTCTTT. Its protein product is CASSFVSFVGAGMNTEAFF.

The chain uses TRBV9 and TRBJ2-3; D unclear. V was pared by 0 bases and J by 4 bases, with 12 bases between. CDR3 size: 15 residues. Germline CDR1 is SGDLS and CDR2 is YYNGEE. The DNA of the CDR3 is TGTGCCAGCAGCGTAGGGGGTACCTACGCAGATACGCAGTATTTT. It encodes CASSVGGTYADTQYF.

This clone was detected a few times. This chain uses TRBV5-1 with TRBJ2-7; D unclear. Germline V lookup: CDR1 SGHRS, CDR2 YFSETQ. Between the trimmed V and J ends, which lost 4 bases and 2 bases, there was a span of 10 bases. The CDR3 is 13 residues long. The CDR3 DNA is TGCGCCAGCAGCCCGGGCCCGACCTACGAGCAGTACTTC. Translated, it gives CASSPGPTYEQYF.

The rearrangement joins TRBV2 to TRBJ1-4, with D uncertain. Germline-derived CDR1 and CDR2 are SNHLY and FYNNEI. This CDR3 is built from 15 residues. Deletions cut 4 bases from V and 8 bases from J, with 17 bases between. CDR3 coding DNA: TGTGCCAGCAGTGCCCGATACTCTCTGGGGGAAAAACTGTTTTTT. Residues: CASSARYSLGEKLFF.

This sequence joins TRBV6-5 and TRBJ1-1; 7 bases agree with TRBD1. The CDR3 extends over 13 amino acids. V was pared by 7 bases and J by 6 bases, with 8 bases of the junction left unmatched. Germline V gene sequence: CDR1 MNHEY, CDR2 SVGAGI. The CDR3 nucleotides are TGTGCCAGCACTTTGACAGGGACATCTGAAGCTTTCTTT. It codes for CASTLTGTSEAFF.

The V call is TRBV27, the J call TRBJ1-5; 7 positions agree with TRBD1. Unmatched junction bases numbered 17, after V lost 6 bases and J lost 0 bases. Looked up from germline, CDR1 is MNHEY and CDR2 is SMNVEV (reference sequence). This CDR3 region has 19 residues. For the CDR3, the DNA is TGTGCCAGCAGGGCACTGGGACAGCCCGCCCCATATAGCAATCAGCCCCAGCATTTT. It specifies CASRALGQPAPYSNQPQHF.

J is TRBJ2-5 and V is TRBV3-1 (or the pseudogene TRBV3-2); D possibly corresponds to TRBD1 (6 bases). CDR1 is LGHDT and CDR2 is YNNKEL in the germline V gene (reference sequence). V was shortened by 6 bases and J by 1 base, with 12 bases between the two germline ends. The CDR3 is 14 residues long. The CDR3 sequence: CASSVGGSQETQYF. DNA for the CDR3: TGTGCCAGCAGTGTTGGGGGCTCCCAAGAGACCCAGTACTTC.